Below, 21 T cell receptor beta chains from the same sample are listed, as sequenced in a study of regulatory T cells in long-lasting Graves disease. The TCR beta library used iRepertoire HTBI primers with Arm-PCR amplification of CDR3. TCRdb called the multiplex PCR reads again in MiXCR, with one record for every CDR3 protein. The sample shows roughly 400,000 distinct CDR3 sequences, around 23% of them seen only once. The time point here: persistent/refractory GD, antithyroid drugs over 5 years with positive TRAb. Extracted RNA from PBMCs served as the source of the TCR library. Here the sequenced sample was peripheral blood mononuclear cells (PBMCs), taken when the disease was refractory, from a patient treated with antithyroid drugs. The origin of the receptors is a female donor with Graves disease.

The chain uses TRBV10-1 and TRBJ1-5; D is unclear. CDR1 and CDR2 (germline): WNHNN, SYGVQD (reference sequence). V lost 3 bases and J lost 4, with 13 bases in between. The CDR3 is 15 amino acids. CDR3 bases: TGCGCCAGCAGTGAAACGGCAGGCCAAAATCAGCCCCAGCATTTT. It encodes CASSETAGQNQPQHF.

This clonotype was detected ten times or more. In nucleotides, the CDR3 is TGTGCCAGCAGTGAGGGGGGACAGGAGACCCAGTACTTC. Amino acid sequence: CASSEGGQETQYF. This sequence joins TRBV2 and TRBJ2-5; weak D call: TRBD1 (7 bases). From germline, CDR1 is SNHLY and CDR2 FYNNEI. There are 13 residues in the CDR3. V was pared by 3 bases and J by 5 bases, with 10 bases between.

The chain is built from TRBV4-1 and TRBJ2-7; either TRBD1 or TRBD2 may supply D (5 bases each). Per the germline V gene, CDR1 is MGHRA and CDR2 is YSYEKL. The CDR3 spans 14 residues. The ends were cut back, 6 bases at V and 7 bases at J, with 19 bases in the middle. CDR3 nucleotide sequence: TGCGCCAGCAGGGCTTCCGGGGCGATCGGGGAGCAGTACTTC. Its protein is CASRASGAIGEQYF.

This clonotype was seen ten or more times. This chain joins TRBV12-3 or TRBV12-4 and TRBJ2-5; D tentatively reads TRBD1 or TRBD2 (5 bases each). The CDR3 covers 13 residues. V shed 3 bases and J shed 4 bases, with 9 bases lying between them. The CDR3 nucleotides are TGTGCCAGCAGTTTTGGGGGACCAGAGACCCAGTACTTC. This translates into CASSFGGPETQYF.

This clonotype was seen only a few times. V and J are TRBV2 and TRBJ2-1; 7 bases are a match to TRBD2. Trimming took 6 bases from V and 5 from J; bases not matched to a gene: 10. There are 15 residues in the CDR3. Per germline, CDR1 SNHLY and CDR2 FYNNEI. CDR3 residues: CASRYGRLVDNEQFF. The CDR3 nucleotides are TGTGCCAGCAGGTACGGGAGGTTGGTGGACAATGAGCAGTTCTTC.

The chain has TRBV11-3 and TRBJ2-3; no definite D call. The CDR3 is 13 residues long. The germline CDR1 and CDR2 sequences are SGHNT and YENEEA. The V gene lost 0 bases and the J gene lost 4 bases, with 5 bases spanning the gap. CDR3 amino acids: CASSLEGSDTQYF. CDR3 DNA: TGTGCCAGCAGCTTAGAGGGGTCAGATACGCAGTATTTT.

Ten or more counts support this clonotype. V usage is TRBV28 and J usage is TRBJ2-7; TRBD1 or TRBD2 may be the D gene (5 bases each). V was cut by 6 bases and J by 6 bases, with 12 bases left in between. CDR3 size: 12 residues. In germline, CDR1 is MDHEN, CDR2 SYDVKM. CDR3 nucleotides: TGTGCCAGCAGCCGGGGACGTTCCGAGCAGTACTTC. It specifies CASSRGRSEQYF.

This clonotype appeared many times. In DNA form, the CDR3 reads TGTGCCAGCTCATCCCTGGAGGAGACCCAGTACTTC. Residues: CASSSLEETQYF. This chain connects TRBV18 to TRBJ2-5; D is uncertain. This CDR3 comprises 12 residues. V was shortened by 5 bases and J by 5 bases, with 9 bases between the two germline ends. Germline CDR1 and CDR2: KGHSH and LQKENI.

The CDR3 protein is CASGQGVGNNQPQHF. The CDR3 coding sequence is TGTGCCAGCGGACAAGGAGTAGGGAATAATCAGCCCCAGCATTTT. V and J are TRBV12-3 or TRBV12-4 and TRBJ1-5; D may be TRBD1 (5 bases). CDR3 length: 15 amino acids. V gave up 8 bases and J gave up 4 bases, with 18 bases separating them.

The chain combines TRBV9 with TRBJ2-2; tentatively, D is TRBD1 (6 bases). CDR3 length: 16 residues. V was shortened by 4 bases and J by 0 bases, with 13 bases between the two germline ends. Germline V lookup: CDR1 SGDLS, CDR2 YYNGEE. CDR3 coding DNA: TGTGCCAGCAGCCTCCGGACAGATACGAACACCGGGGAGCTGTTTTTT. This encodes CASSLRTDTNTGELFF. Full variable domain (outside the CDR3, taken from reference TRBV9 and TRBJ2-2): DSGVTQTPKHLITATGQRVTLRCSPRSGDLSVYWYQQSLDQGLQFLIQYYNGEERAKGNILERFSAQQFPDLHSELNLSSLELGDSALYFCASSLRTDTNTGELFFGEGSRLTVL.

This clonotype has just a few counts. V is TRBV7-9 and J is TRBJ1-2; 8 positions match TRBD1. The CDR3 totals 16 residues. The V gene's germline CDR1 is SEHNR and CDR2 FQNEAQ (reference sequence). J was trimmed by 2 bases and V by 5 bases; bases with no gene match: 10. The CDR3 here is CASSETMTGVNYGYTF. CDR3 DNA: TGTGCCAGCAGCGAAACAATGACAGGGGTCAACTATGGCTACACCTTC.

This clonotype was found many times. The chain joins TRBV28 to TRBJ1-2; D remains unclear. With 1 base removed from V and 8 bases from J, the gap between germline ends came to 17 bases. The CDR3 is 15 residues long. Germline V gene sequence: CDR1 MDHEN, CDR2 SYDVKM. CDR3 sequence reads: CASSLSARMEFGYTF. CDR3 bases: TGTGCCAGCAGTTTATCAGCCCGTATGGAGTTCGGCTACACCTTC.

A word on this clonotype: The junction differs from germline at one of its ends, possibly a read error. The chain joins TRBV15 to TRBJ1-1, with D possibly TRBD1 on 6 matching bases. Per the germline V gene, CDR1 is LNHNV and CDR2 is YYDKDF (reference sequence). The CDR3 contains 14 residues. CDR3: CTTTKQTGVTEAFF. The CDR3 DNA reads TGTACCACCACAAAGCAGACAGGTGTCACTGAAGCTTTCTTT.

V and J are TRBV29-1 and TRBJ1-2; D may be TRBD1 (5 bases). The germline gives CDR1 SQVTM, CDR2 ANQGSEA. The ends were cut back, 6 bases at V and 6 bases at J, with 11 bases in the middle. The CDR3 is 11 amino acids. The CDR3 here is CSVRTRDGYTF. For the CDR3, the DNA is TGCAGCGTCCGGACAAGGGATGGCTACACCTTC.

This clonotype has ten or more counts. The chain has TRBV28 and TRBJ2-7; TRBD1 or TRBD2 may be the D gene (5 bases each). Trimming took off 7 bases at V and 5 bases at J, with 12 bases between the two ends. The germline V gene encodes CDR1 MDHEN and CDR2 SYDVKM. This CDR3 spans 12 amino acids. The CDR3 sequence is CASTKQGDEQYF. CDR3 bases: TGTGCCAGCACCAAGCAGGGAGACGAGCAGTACTTC.

This clonotype was found many times. The rearrangement links TRBV11-2 to TRBJ2-7; 8 bases map to TRBD1. Looked up from germline, CDR1 is SGHAT and CDR2 is FQNNGV. Germline trimming cut 8 bases from V and 1 base from J; bases unmatched to any gene: 7. This CDR3 comprises 14 residues. CDR3: CASSVQGASYEQYF. In nucleotides, the CDR3 is TGTGCCAGCTCGGTTCAGGGGGCGTCCTACGAGCAGTACTTC.

This clonotype was found many times. The chain employs TRBV2 and TRBJ2-1, with 8 bases that match TRBD2. J gave up 5 bases and V 2 bases, and 5 bases lay outside the gene matches. There are 15 residues in the CDR3. Germline assignment: CDR1 SNHLY and CDR2 FYNNEI. Here the CDR3 reads CASSETGRGNNEQFF. In DNA form, the CDR3 reads TGTGCCAGCAGTGAAACCGGGAGGGGTAACAATGAGCAGTTCTTC.

This clonotype was seen a single time. The CDR3 sequence: CASSRPPGTGPNYGYTF. DNA of the CDR3: TGCGCCAGCAGCCGACCACCGGGGACAGGTCCTAACTATGGCTACACCTTC. The V call is TRBV4-1, the J call TRBJ1-2, with 8 bases fitting TRBD1. Looked up from germline, CDR1 is MGHRA and CDR2 is YSYEKL. The V gene end was trimmed by 4 bases and the J gene end by 0 bases; junction bases not matched to a gene: 10. The CDR3 is 17 residues long.

The chain joins TRBV4-1 to TRBJ2-5; perhaps TRBD2 as D (6 bases). CDR3 length: 14 residues. Per the germline V gene, CDR1 is MGHRA and CDR2 is YSYEKL. The V and J ends lost 1 base and 4 bases respectively, with 10 bases between them. The CDR3 loop is CASSQGVEGETQYF. The CDR3 DNA reads TGCGCCAGCAGCCAAGGGGTGGAGGGAGAGACCCAGTACTTC.

This clonotype was counted only a few times. J is TRBJ1-4 and V is TRBV13; D remains unclear. Trimming took off 3 bases at V and 3 bases at J, with 8 bases between the two ends. Germline V lookup: CDR1 PRHDT, CDR2 FYEKMQ (reference sequence). This CDR3 has 14 residues. In DNA, the CDR3 is TGTGCCAGCAGCTTCGGGGTGGCTAATGAAAAACTGTTTTTT. Translating gives CASSFGVANEKLFF.

This clonotype has only a few counts. The chain uses TRBV6-2 or TRBV6-3 and TRBJ1-6; possible D gene TRBD1, 5 bases. Germline CDR1 is MNHEY and CDR2 is SVGEGT. Trimming left V 2 bases short and J 3 bases short, with 14 bases between. CDR3 length equals 17 residues. The CDR3 DNA sequence: TGTGCCAGCAGTTACCAGGCCCGGACAAACTATAATTCACCCCTCCACTTT. It translates to CASSYQARTNYNSPLHF.